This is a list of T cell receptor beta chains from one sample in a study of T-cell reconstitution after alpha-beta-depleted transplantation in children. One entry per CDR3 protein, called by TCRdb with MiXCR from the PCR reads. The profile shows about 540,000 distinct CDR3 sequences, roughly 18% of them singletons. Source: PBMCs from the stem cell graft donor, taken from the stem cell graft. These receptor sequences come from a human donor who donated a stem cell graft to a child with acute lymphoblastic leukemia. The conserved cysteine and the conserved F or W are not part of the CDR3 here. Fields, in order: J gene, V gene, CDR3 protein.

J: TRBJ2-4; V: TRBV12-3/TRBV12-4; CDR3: ASSLALAGGQVPAKNIQY
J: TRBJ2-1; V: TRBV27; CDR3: ASSLVPSWEQF
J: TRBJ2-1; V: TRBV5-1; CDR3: ASSSGTFRSYNEQF
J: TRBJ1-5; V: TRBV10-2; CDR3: ASSESMATNQPQH
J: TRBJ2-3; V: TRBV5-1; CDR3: ASRNGARGQTDTQY
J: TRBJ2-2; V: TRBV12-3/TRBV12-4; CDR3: ASKGGASPLNTGELF
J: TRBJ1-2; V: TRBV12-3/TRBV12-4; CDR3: ASSTAGTGYYGYT
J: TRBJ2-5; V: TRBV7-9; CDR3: ASSLAGTDQETQY
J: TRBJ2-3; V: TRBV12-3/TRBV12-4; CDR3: ASRIRAILDTQY
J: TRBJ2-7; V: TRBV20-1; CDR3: SARQPTGRSYEQY
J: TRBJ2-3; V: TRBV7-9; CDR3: ASSATRRSTDTQY
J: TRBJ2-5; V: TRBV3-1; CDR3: ASSQGQQETQY
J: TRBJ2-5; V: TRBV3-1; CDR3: ASSQGGSAETQY
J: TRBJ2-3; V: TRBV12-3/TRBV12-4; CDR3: ASSQRTSRDTQY
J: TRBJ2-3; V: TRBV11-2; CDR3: ASSLSDLPLRDTQY
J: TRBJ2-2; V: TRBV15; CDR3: ATSISSGSAGELF
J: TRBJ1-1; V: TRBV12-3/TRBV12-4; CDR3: TSSLWEGVGLRNTEAF
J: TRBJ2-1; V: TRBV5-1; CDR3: ASRYGSRDNEQF
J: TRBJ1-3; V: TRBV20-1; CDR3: SARDKGSGNTIY
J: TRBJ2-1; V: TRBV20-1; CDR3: SASLPAGSYNEQF
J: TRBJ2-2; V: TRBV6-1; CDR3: ASGPQRAVGELF
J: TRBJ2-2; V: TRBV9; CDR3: ASSTEGGELF